This TCR beta chain comes out of a study of human thymus T cells. Thymic resections from corrective heart surgery supplied the tissue. Clones were read by immunoSEQ multiplex PCR, and TCRdb kept only the in-frame ones, dropping some. The table records 60,000 to 75,000 clones, 85% to 95% of them present only once. V lost 5 bases and J 5 bases, leaving 14 bases between the germline ends. CDR1 and CDR2 from the germline V gene are KGHSH and LQKENI. The CDR3 runs to 14 residues. Regarding the study as a whole: Among thymic and blood repertoires, usage of V and J genes appeared biased. Highly overlapping thymic repertoires among unrelated individuals were reported in related research.

About this clone itself: Antigen: not known.

The chain joins TRBV18 to TRBJ2-3; no firm D call. This TCR derives from a girl under two years old with a congenital heart defect but otherwise immunologically healthy. What was sequenced was thymus tissue. The CDR3 DNA reads TGTGCCAGCTCAGCCCCCCCGTGGGGAGATACGCAGTATTTT. This translates into CASSAPPWGDTQYF.